This T cell receptor beta chain was captured in a study of identical twins. This clonotype was seen at least ten times. Its antigen remains unidentified. Healthy Caucasians provided all donations. Study results and limitations: Where out-of-frame alpha sequences were twin-shared, they showed excess low generation probability.

The germline CDR1 and CDR2 sequences are DFQATT and SNEGSKA (reference sequence). The CDR3 has 14 residues. V shed 6 bases and J shed 3 bases, with 15 bases lying between them. Through template switching, a universal primer site was introduced, and the cDNA contained unique molecular identifiers. TCRdb processed the 5' RACE reads anew with MiXCR; each CDR3 protein has one entry. Here the sample spans about 280,000 distinct CDR3 sequences, less than 9% being singletons. These data were also filed under a second study, of yellow fever vaccine responses in identical twins.

The chain has TRBV20-1 and TRBJ1-3; possible D gene TRBD1, 5 bases. The sample consisted of memory (CD45RO+) T cells sorted from blood. This clonotype originated in a woman aged 18 to 35 in good health. CDR3 loop: CSARDLRRGNTIYF. CDR3 in DNA: TGCAGTGCCAGGGACTTACGACGTGGAAACACCATATATTTT.